These T cell receptor beta chains were read from a single sample in a study of T cells after yellow fever vaccination. From the 5' RACE reads, TCRdb called clonotypes with MiXCR, one entry per CDR3 protein. In the table there are about 300,000 distinct CDR3 sequences, around 7% of which are singletons. The starting material was PBMCs, obtained 35 to 50 days after the first yellow fever vaccination. The receptors stem from a man aged 18 to 29 who received the YFV17D yellow fever vaccine. Each CDR3 is given with its conserved first and last residue. Fields, in order: V gene, J gene, clone size, D gene, CDR3 DNA, CDR3 protein. The D gene is left open where the match is weak. Rows may omit the clone size; those that give it use once, few, many or a size class.

TRBV7-2,TRBJ1-1,.,.,TGTGCCAGCAGCTACACTGAAGCTTTCTTT,CASSYTEAFF
TRBV20-1,TRBJ2-7,.,.,TGCAGTGCTAGAGGAATTTTATACGAGCAGTACTTC,CSARGILYEQYF
TRBV12-3/TRBV12-4,TRBJ1-6,many,.,TGTGCCAGCAGTTCACTCCTCAGGGTTGCACCCCTCCACTTT,CASSSLLRVAPLHF
TRBV29-1,TRBJ1-1,.,.,TGCAGCGACGGCAGCGTCGAGGGGGCTTTCTTT,CSDGSVEGAFF
TRBV5-1,TRBJ2-5,.,TRBD2,TGCGCCAGCAGCTTGTGGCGGGGAGGGGAGACCCAGTACTTC,CASSLWRGGETQYF
TRBV12-3/TRBV12-4,TRBJ1-2,few,TRBD1,TGTGCCAGCGGTCGGGATTGGCCAGTCAGGGGGAAGGACTATGGCTACACCTTC,CASGRDWPVRGKDYGYTF
TRBV5-1,TRBJ2-2,.,.,TGCGCCAGCAGCTTGGTAGCGGAGGGGTCCGGGGAGCTGTTTTTT,CASSLVAEGSGELFF
TRBV19,TRBJ2-3,.,.,TGTGCCAGTAGTATTTTGATCACAGATACGCAGTATTTT,CASSILITDTQYF
TRBV7-9,TRBJ1-1,many,.,TGTGCCAGCAGCTCTACAGGGCTCAACACTGAAGCTTTCTTT,CASSSTGLNTEAFF
TRBV6-2/TRBV6-3,TRBJ1-2,few,.,TGTGCCAGCAGTCCCCCAGGCCGGGGCGGATATGGCTACACCTTC,CASSPPGRGGYGYTF
TRBV19,TRBJ1-5,.,.,TGTGCCAGTAGCATAAGTATGGATCAGCCCCAGCATTTT,CASSISMDQPQHF
TRBV2,TRBJ1-1,.,.,TGTGCCAGCAGTGAAGCGCTTAGGGATAACACTGAAGCTTTCTTT,CASSEALRDNTEAFF
TRBV4-2,TRBJ2-7,many,.,TGTGCCAGCAGCCAAGATAAGAGCTCCTACGAGCAGTACTTC,CASSQDKSSYEQYF
TRBV20-1,TRBJ2-1,few,TRBD2,TGCAGTGCTAGAGCCGGAGAGCGGGGGGGGCTCCTAAGGCAGTTCTTC,CSARAGERGGLLRQFF
TRBV5-1,TRBJ2-5,.,.,TGCGCCAGCAGCCGGTCGAGGTCGGGAGAGACCCAGTACTTC,CASSRSRSGETQYF
TRBV6-1,TRBJ1-2,few,TRBD1,TGTGCCAGCATGAGGCGGACAGGGGTGTACCATGGCTACACCTTC,CASMRRTGVYHGYTF
TRBV4-1,TRBJ2-1,.,TRBD1,TGCGCCAGCAGCCAGGAGACAGGGGGCGATGAGCAGTTCTTC,CASSQETGGDEQFF
TRBV7-2,TRBJ2-1,many,TRBD1,TGTGCCAGCAGCGGGACAGGTGGTCGCAATGAGCAGTTCTTC,CASSGTGGRNEQFF
TRBV7-2,TRBJ2-6,.,.,TGTGCCAGCAGCCTACAACACAGGGCTGGGGCCAACGTCCTGACTTTC,CASSLQHRAGANVLTF
TRBV12-3/TRBV12-4,TRBJ2-2,.,.,TGTGCCAGCAGCCCCGTAGGGGCCGGGGAGCTGTTTTTT,CASSPVGAGELFF
TRBV18,TRBJ2-2,.,TRBD1,TGTGCCAGCTCATTCCAACCCGGGACAGGGGGCTACACCGGGGAGCTGTTTTTT,CASSFQPGTGGYTGELFF
TRBV9,TRBJ2-7,few,TRBD2,TGTGCCAGCAGCGTAGGCAGTAGCGGGATTACCTACGAGCAGTACTTC,CASSVGSSGITYEQYF
TRBV5-1,TRBJ2-3,.,TRBD2,TGCGCCAGCAGTACGGACCGGGGGGTTCGCACAAATACGCAGTATTTT,CASSTDRGVRTNTQYF
TRBV5-1,TRBJ2-1,few,TRBD2,TGCGCCAGCAGCTTACAGGCGGATCGGGGGGGCGTTGAGCAGTTCTTC,CASSLQADRGGVEQFF
TRBV5-4,TRBJ2-1,.,TRBD2,TGTGCCAGCAGCTTGGGCGGGGGGTTGAGCTCCTACAATGAGCAGTTCTTC,CASSLGGGLSSYNEQFF
TRBV28,TRBJ1-3,few,.,TGTGCCAGCAGTTTAGGTCTTGAAGACACCATATATTTT,CASSLGLEDTIYF
TRBV27,TRBJ1-2,few,TRBD1,TGTGCCAGCAGTCCCGACAGGGAATACGGCTACACCTTC,CASSPDREYGYTF
TRBV12-3/TRBV12-4,TRBJ1-2,few,TRBD1,TGTGCCAGCAGGGGACAGGGCTCCGGTGGCTACACCTTC,CASRGQGSGGYTF
TRBV15,TRBJ2-1,many,.,TGTGCCACCAGCAGAGTTGCCCACATACCCTCCTACAATGAGCAGTTCTTC,CATSRVAHIPSYNEQFF
TRBV4-1,TRBJ2-1,few,TRBD2,TGCGCCAGCAGCCAATTTAGCGGGGGAGACAATGAGCAGTTCTTC,CASSQFSGGDNEQFF
TRBV19,TRBJ2-2,.,.,TGTGCCAGTAGGCCCCAGGGGCCGGCCGGGGAGCTGTTTTTT,CASRPQGPAGELFF
TRBV7-3,TRBJ2-1,.,TRBD2,TGTGCCAGCAGCCATTCCGGGACTAGCGGGGGAAATGAGCAGTTCTTC,CASSHSGTSGGNEQFF
TRBV30,TRBJ2-1,few,.,TGTGCCTGGAGACCCTTTTGGGGGGGGCTTAACAATGAGCAGTTCTTC,CAWRPFWGGLNNEQFF
TRBV7-2,TRBJ2-1,.,TRBD1,TGTGCCAGCAGCCCGACAGGGGGCTACAATGAGCAGTTCTTC,CASSPTGGYNEQFF
TRBV7-9,TRBJ2-3,.,.,TGTGCCAGCAGCCTAAGGAGCTCAGATACGCAGTATTTT,CASSLRSSDTQYF
TRBV9,TRBJ2-5,few,.,TGTGCCAGCAGCCGAAAATTCGGGATTTCACTCGACGAGACCCAGTACTTC,CASSRKFGISLDETQYF
TRBV28,TRBJ1-4,.,TRBD1,TGTGCCAGCAGTTTATGGGGACAGCCAACTAATGAAAAACTGTTTTTT,CASSLWGQPTNEKLFF
TRBV6-5,TRBJ1-6,.,.,TGTGCCAGCAGTTACTTACAGTCAAATTCACCCCTCCACTTT,CASSYLQSNSPLHF
TRBV5-1,TRBJ2-7,many,.,TGCGCCAGCAGCTTTGGGTTAGTGGGGGCTGACGAGCAGTACTTC,CASSFGLVGADEQYF
TRBV5-1,TRBJ1-5,many,.,TGCGCCAGCAGCTTTACAGGGACCGATCAGCCCCAGCATTTT,CASSFTGTDQPQHF
TRBV5-5,TRBJ2-3,many,.,TGTGCCAGCAGCCCGATCCCGACCGGCACAGATACGCAGTATTTT,CASSPIPTGTDTQYF
TRBV30,TRBJ1-1,.,TRBD1,TGTGCCTGGAGCCAGGGGGCGGCTGAAGCTTTCTTT,CAWSQGAAEAFF
TRBV9,TRBJ2-1,many,TRBD2,TGTGCCAGCAGCTACCGGACTAGCGGGGGCCAGGGGACCTCCTACAATGAGCAGTTCTTC,CASSYRTSGGQGTSYNEQFF
TRBV29-1,TRBJ2-7,.,TRBD1,TGCAGCGTTAAGAGACAGGGTGGCTACGAGCAGTACTTC,CSVKRQGGYEQYF
TRBV7-2,TRBJ2-3,many,.,TGTGCCAGCAGGCAAAGCGCGGATACGCAGTATTTT,CASRQSADTQYF
TRBV7-9,TRBJ2-2,.,.,TGTGCCAGCAGCTCTAAATTAATACAGCGTAACACCGGGGAGCTGTTTTTT,CASSSKLIQRNTGELFF
TRBV15,TRBJ2-3,few,.,TGTGCCACCAGCAGACAGAGGGGTAGCACAGATACGCAGTATTTT,CATSRQRGSTDTQYF